This entry describes one T cell receptor (beta chain). This clone was observed a handful of times. Its specific antigen is unknown. Per-base qualities were not stored, and no clone one base away is much larger. The CDR3 regions of human TCRbeta chains were subjected to immunosequencing. Processing in the source paper ran as follows. TCRs in the repertoires were compared against a reference library of SARS-CoV-2-specific TCRs that had been generated with the MIRA antigen-specificity platform. Breadth was defined as the fraction of unique TCRs that were SARS-CoV-2-associated. Depth was defined as the fraction of total T cells that were SARS-CoV-2-associated. Each spike-specific TCR was assigned to its reactive spike region and to a CD4 or CD8 class using the MIRA data. Log10-transformed breadth and depth values were compared by one-way ANOVA with Sidak's multiple comparisons tests. Here the immuneACCESS table is served through TCRdb, limited to in-frame sequences with V and J called. Missing clones are a known gap in these copies; in checked studies unresolved V genes cover under half, and the rest lacks a known reason. V and J calls and clone size are copied from that table; D and trimming were computed from the DNA. The sample table holds about 100,000 clones, of which about 90% were seen once. The ten largest clones add up to 4% to 4.5% of the sample.

The germline V gene specifies MDHEN as CDR1 and SYDVKM as CDR2. Cut back by 11 bases and 8 bases, the V and J ends lie 6 bases apart. Measured from the cysteine to the phenylalanine, the CDR3 is 8 residues long. Left in the record is the CDR3 DNA by itself, 24 bases read in frame from the first base. The sample comes from a study of T cell responses to AZD1222 COVID-19 vaccine (dated by TCRdb to the early 2020s). The study in broad terms: TCR sequencing covered 233 trial participants: 207 given two doses of AZD1222 and 26 given two doses of MenACWY control vaccine. Trial participants were enrolled by age into 18-55, 56-69 and 70-plus year subgroups, with roughly 150, 30 and 60 TCR-sequenced participants respectively. Beyond this particular receptor, the publication reports: Spike-specific TCR breadth and depth rose significantly after two AZD1222 doses compared with day 0 and with MenACWY recipients. Most participants were white British and females outnumbered males, and the authors suggested that clonal diversity may have been underestimated. Conclusions about previously exposed vaccinees are limited, since just six or seven AZD1222 recipients were seropositive for SARS-CoV-2 at baseline. Reportedly, close to half of the unique spike-specific TCRs recognized epitopes lying outside the regions that are mutated in the B.1.351 and B.1.1.7 variants. In the small 56-69-year group, the increase in depth fell short of significance, most likely because of low power. Because no day 14 peak-response samples were available, repertoires were characterized only after the peak T cell response. Vaccine-associated CD4 TCRs spanned the whole spike protein, with dominant responses in regions 160-218 and 743-854.

Taken with the paper, the label for time point translates to: baseline before first vaccination. The sample's treatment or condition label is to be understood as: meningococcal conjugate vaccine given as trial control. Vaccinee samples were obtained from the UK trials COV001 and COV002, which included a single-blind randomized controlled phase 2/3 trial of AZD1222 (ChAdOx1 nCoV-19) in healthy adults. For TCRbeta chain sequencing, PBMC samples were collected from trial participants at day 0 and at day 28 after the second dose. This specimen was peripheral blood, taken on day 0 of MenACWY control vaccination. The rearrangement joined TRBV28 to TRBJ1-2, with the D gene call left open. This clonotype originated in an adult in good health. CDR3 region: CARRGYTF. In nucleotide form, the sequence is TGTGCCCGGAGGGGCTACACCTTC.